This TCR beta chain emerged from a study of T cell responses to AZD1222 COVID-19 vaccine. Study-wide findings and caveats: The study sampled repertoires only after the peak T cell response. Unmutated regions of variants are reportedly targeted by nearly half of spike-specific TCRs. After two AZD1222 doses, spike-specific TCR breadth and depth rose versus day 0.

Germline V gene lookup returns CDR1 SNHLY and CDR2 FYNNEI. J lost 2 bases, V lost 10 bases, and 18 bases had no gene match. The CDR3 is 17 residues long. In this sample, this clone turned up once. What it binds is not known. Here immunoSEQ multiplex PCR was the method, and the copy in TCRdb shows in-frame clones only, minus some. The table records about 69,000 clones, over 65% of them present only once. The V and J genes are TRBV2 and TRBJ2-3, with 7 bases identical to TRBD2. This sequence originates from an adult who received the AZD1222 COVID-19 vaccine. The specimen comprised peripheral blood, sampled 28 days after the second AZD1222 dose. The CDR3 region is CAMAQVGGVFFTDTQYF. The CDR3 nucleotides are TGTGCCATGGCTCAAGTGGGGGGGGTCTTCTTCACAGATACGCAGTATTTT.